These 32 T cell receptor beta chains came from one sample sequenced in a study of memory CD4+ T cells and cytomegalovirus serostatus. The sort gate was single viable CD3+CD4+CD8-CD45RO+ cells for memory CD4+ T cells. Sequencing used immunoSEQ multiplex PCR; TCRdb keeps in-frame clones, though not all of them. The table has about 41,000 clones, around 79% seen once. The material sequenced was memory CD4+ T cells from blood. These receptors were taken from an adult in good health and CMV-seronegative.

The CDR3 loop reads CASSHREVEPQHF. The CDR3 DNA follows: TGTGCCAGCAGTCACAGGGAGGTTGAGCCCCAGCATTTT. The rearrangement links TRBV6-1 to TRBJ1-5; D may be TRBD1 (6 bases). Germline V gene data show CDR1 as MNHNS and CDR2 as SASEGT. V lost 5 bases to trimming and J lost 8 bases, with 13 bases between them. This CDR3 spans 13 amino acids.

The count of this clone is one. The gene calls are TRBV7-9 and TRBJ1-2; TRBD1 matches 7 bases. Per germline, CDR1 SEHNR and CDR2 FQNEAQ (reference sequence). This CDR3 is 14 amino acids long. Losses at the gene ends were 5 bases for V and 3 bases for J; bases not matched to a gene: 6. The CDR3 nucleotides read TGTGCCAGCAGCCCTAGACAGGGCCACTATGGCTACACCTTC. It codes for CASSPRQGHYGYTF.

The genes are TRBV9 and TRBJ2-7, with a tentative D call TRBD2 (5 bases). CDR1 is SGDLS and CDR2 is YYNGEE in the germline V gene. The length of the CDR3 is 15 residues. V was trimmed by 0 bases and J by 5 bases, leaving 15 bases between them. CDR3 sequence (DNA): TGTGCCAGCAGCGTAGCCCCCCTAGCTTACCACGAGCAGTACTTC. This codes for CASSVAPLAYHEQYF.

The chain joins TRBV25-1 to TRBJ2-3; 9 bases are shared with TRBD2. This CDR3 comprises 15 residues. J was trimmed by 2 bases and V by 5 bases; bases with no gene match: 5. CDR1 MGHDK and CDR2 SYGVNS come from the germline V gene. The CDR3 nucleotides read TGTGCCAGCAGTTTAGCGGGGGCCAACACAGATACGCAGTATTTT. This translates into CASSLAGANTDTQYF.

The chain has TRBV7-2 and TRBJ2-7; D might be TRBD1 (6 bases). V lost 6 bases and J 0 bases, leaving 9 bases between the germline ends. Germline V gene sequence: CDR1 SGHTA, CDR2 FQGNSA. This CDR3 is 13 amino acids long. Written as DNA, the CDR3 is TGTGCCAGCAGTCCGGACAGCTCCTACGAGCAGTACTTC. As protein: CASSPDSSYEQYF.

V and J are TRBV11-2 and TRBJ1-5; D gene uncertain. Germline assignment: CDR1 SGHAT and CDR2 FQNNGV. The CDR3 length is 13 residues. The ends were cut back, 2 bases at V and 4 bases at J, with 6 bases in the middle. CDR3 sequence reads: CASSLSPNQPQHF. The CDR3 DNA sequence: TGTGCCAGCAGCTTATCACCGAATCAGCCCCAGCATTTT. Combining the CDR3 with reference TRBV11-2 and TRBJ1-5 gives the whole variable domain EAGVAQSPRYKIIEKRQSVAFWCNPISGHATLYWYQQILGQGPKLLIQFQNNGVVDDSQLPKDRFSAERLKGVDSTLKIQPAKLEDSAVYLCASSLSPNQPQHFGDGTRLSIL.

CDR3 residues: CASSLSGLGQLFRYGYTF. CDR3 nucleotide sequence: TGTGCCAGCAGTTTATCGGGCTTGGGACAGCTTTTTCGCTATGGCTACACCTTC. The chain uses TRBV28 and TRBJ1-2; 7 bases align to TRBD1. The CDR3 totals 18 residues. The V segment lost 1 base and the J segment 4 bases; nucleotides outside the gene matches: 15. Per germline, CDR1 MDHEN and CDR2 SYDVKM.

The rearrangement uses TRBV4-3 and TRBJ1-2; tentatively, D is TRBD1 (6 bases). Germline CDR1 and CDR2: LGHNA and YSLEER. V was pared by 1 base and J by 2 bases, with 17 bases between. The CDR3 loop spans 17 amino acids. CDR3 region: CASSQARRGRGNYGYTF. The CDR3 DNA sequence: TGCGCCAGCAGCCAAGCAAGGAGGGGCAGGGGAAACTATGGCTACACCTTC.

The rearrangement uses TRBV27 and TRBJ2-5, with a tentative D call TRBD1 (6 bases). The germline V and J ends were trimmed by 4 bases and 4 bases, with 16 bases remaining between them. Germline values: CDR1 MNHEY, CDR2 SMNVEV (reference sequence). This CDR3 comprises 15 residues. CDR3 protein: CASSSQGWGRETQYF. The CDR3 DNA is TGTGCCAGCAGTTCTCAGGGGTGGGGACGAGAGACCCAGTACTTC.

This rearrangement joins TRBV9 to TRBJ2-5; D ambiguous. Trimming cost V 3 bases and J 3 bases, with 12 bases left between them. The V gene's germline CDR1 is SGDLS and CDR2 YYNGEE. This CDR3 has 14 amino acids. CDR3 in amino acids: CASSAATRKETQYF. The CDR3 DNA is TGTGCCAGCAGCGCCGCCACAAGGAAAGAGACCCAGTACTTC.

In its sample, this clone was seen once. The genes are TRBV7-2 and TRBJ2-5, with D unclear. Trimming stripped 6 bases from V and 5 bases from J, with 7 bases between. The V gene's germline CDR1 is SGHTA and CDR2 FQGNSA. CDR3 length equals 11 residues. The CDR3 sequence is CASSYKETQYF. In DNA form, the CDR3 reads TGTGCCAGCAGTTACAAGGAGACCCAGTACTTC.

A few counts support this clone. The V and J genes are TRBV6-1 and TRBJ1-1; D not certain. CDR3 length: 11 residues. V lost 6 bases to trimming and J lost 8 bases, with 10 bases between them. Germline V gene lookup returns CDR1 MNHNS and CDR2 SASEGT. CDR3 sequence reads: CASRADIEAFF. DNA of the CDR3: TGTGCCAGCAGGGCAGACATCGAAGCTTTCTTT.

This chain uses TRBV12-2 with TRBJ2-1; the D call TRBD2 from the table was never checked on the DNA. TRBV12-2 is termed a pseudogene. The CDR3 covers 19 residues. The DNA of the CDR3 is TGTGCAAGTCGCCCGGCTCGGGGGTCAGTGGTTGGCTCCTACAATGAGCAGTTCTTC. Translation: CASRPARGSVVGSYNEQFF.

The chain is built from TRBV7-3 and TRBJ2-5; D not certain. V was trimmed by 4 bases and J by 5 bases, leaving 11 bases between them. Germline loops: CDR1 SGHTA, CDR2 FQGTGA. The CDR3 spans 13 residues. CDR3 bases: TGTGCCAGCAGCTCCGTGTGGGGTGAGACCCAGTACTTC. Protein sequence: CASSSVWGETQYF.

The rearrangement joins TRBV11-1 to TRBJ1-1, with D possibly being TRBD1 (6 bases). The CDR3 extends over 13 amino acids. Trimming removed 7 bases at V and 4 bases at J, with 13 bases between. CDR1 and CDR2 (germline): SGHAT, FQDESV (reference sequence). The CDR3 DNA is TGTGCCAGCACTTCCCAACAGGGCACTGAAGCTTTCTTT. This gives the protein CASTSQQGTEAFF.

This clone was seen once. The chain joins TRBV5-6 to TRBJ1-1, with 8 bases identical to TRBD1. V dropped 4 bases and J dropped 0; count of bases not matched to a gene: 8. The CDR3 is made up of 16 amino acids. Germline V CDR1 and CDR2: SGHDT, YYEEEE. CDR3 protein: CASSLTLDRVNTEAFF. The CDR3 DNA reads TGTGCCAGCAGCCTGACCCTGGACAGGGTGAACACTGAAGCTTTCTTT.

The chain carries TRBV21-1 and TRBJ1-5; no DNA check was done on the table's D call, TRBD1. TRBV21-1 is assigned pseudogene status. The length of the CDR3 is 14 residues. In DNA, the CDR3 is TGTGCCAGCAGCGAAAACAGGGGCAGGCAGCCCCAGCATTTT. Translated, it gives CASSENRGRQPQHF.

Note on this clone: A junction boundary mismatches the germline segment, possibly from a read error. The J gene is TRBJ2-5, the V gene TRBV7-7; 9 bases align to TRBD2. Germline lookup yields CDR1 SSHAT and CDR2 FNYEAQ (reference sequence). The CDR3 totals 15 residues. The CDR3: CASSLGAGGWETQYF. CDR3 coding DNA: TGTGCTAGCAGCTTGGGAGCGGGGGGATGGGAGACCCAGTACTTC. Variable domain in full (rest from reference TRBV7-7 and TRBJ2-5): GAGVSQSPRYKVTKRGQDVTLRCDPISSHATLYWYQQALGQGPEFLTYFNYEAQPDKSGLPSDRFSAERPEGSISTLTIQRTEQRDSAMYRCASSLGAGGWETQYFGPGTRLLVL.

The chain joins TRBV11-2 to TRBJ1-3; the D is unclear. Germline loops: CDR1 SGHAT, CDR2 FQNNGV. The CDR3 spans 14 residues. V was clipped by 5 bases and J by 0 bases, with 8 bases between them. CDR3 loop: CASSLFDSGNTIYF. The DNA for the CDR3 is TGTGCCAGCAGCCTCTTTGACTCTGGAAACACCATATATTTT.

The J gene is TRBJ2-1, the V gene TRBV7-6, with a tentative D call TRBD1 (5 bases). The CDR3 sequence is 11 residues long. Germline values: CDR1 SGHVS, CDR2 FNYEAQ. V was cut by 5 bases and J by 7 bases, with 6 bases left in between. CDR3 DNA sequence: TGTGCCAGCAGCCCAGGGAATGAGCAGTTCTTC. Encoded protein: CASSPGNEQFF.

V and J are TRBV27 and TRBJ2-3; either TRBD1 or TRBD2 may supply D (5 bases each). The V and J ends lost 6 bases and 6 bases respectively, with 10 bases between them. Germline-derived CDR1 and CDR2 are MNHEY and SMNVEV (reference sequence). The CDR3 extends over 12 amino acids. In nucleotides, the CDR3 is TGTGCCAGCAGGGGGGTGGGGGATACGCAGTATTTT. This sequence encodes CASRGVGDTQYF.

The chain employs TRBV28 and TRBJ1-3; D not certain. Trimming left V 8 bases short and J 0 bases short, with 11 bases between. Germline V gene data show CDR1 as MDHEN and CDR2 as SYDVKM. The CDR3 contains 14 residues. CDR3 DNA sequence: TGTGCCAGCGTCCCGCGGAGCTCTGGAAACACCATATATTTT. This translates into CASVPRSSGNTIYF.

The chain recombines TRBV2 with TRBJ1-6, with D possibly matching TRBD1 (6 bases). Trimming took 3 bases from V and 9 from J, leaving 12 bases between them. CDR1 and CDR2 (germline): SNHLY, FYNNEI. CDR3 size: 14 residues. The CDR3 protein is CASSDGRGSSPLHF. Written as DNA, the CDR3 is TGTGCCAGCAGTGACGGCAGGGGAAGTTCACCCCTCCACTTT.

V is TRBV2 and J is TRBJ2-2; D possibly corresponds to TRBD1 (5 bases). V was cut by 6 bases and J by 4 bases, with 12 bases left in between. Looked up from germline, CDR1 is SNHLY and CDR2 is FYNNEI. This CDR3 contains 14 residues. CDR3 nucleotide sequence: TGTGCCAGCAGGTTAAGACAGAGCACCGGGGAGCTGTTTTTT. Amino acids: CASRLRQSTGELFF.

This clone appeared once. The chain is built from TRBV4-2 and TRBJ2-7, with TRBD2 matching 11 bases. The V and J ends lost 5 bases and 5 bases, in that order; junction bases with no gene match: 8. Germline V gene lookup returns CDR1 LGHNA and CDR2 YNFKEQ. The CDR3 contains 15 residues. The CDR3 loop is CASSFRLAGTDEQYF. In nucleotides, the CDR3 is TGTGCCAGCAGCTTCCGACTAGCGGGGACGGACGAGCAGTACTTC.

V gene TRBV5-6 combines with J gene TRBJ1-6, with 7 bases lining up with TRBD1. J lost 7 bases, V lost 2 bases, and 3 bases had no gene match. The CDR3 runs 14 residues. Germline V lookup: CDR1 SGHDT, CDR2 YYEEEE. Here the CDR3 DNA reads TGTGCCAGCAGCTTCGGACAGGCGAATTCACCCCTCCACTTT. Its protein is CASSFGQANSPLHF.

This clone has only one observation. The chain employs TRBV5-8 and TRBJ1-1, with no clear D. The CDR3 totals 15 residues. Trimming shortened V by 0 bases and J by 1 base, and 10 bases separated the two germline ends. The germline V gene has CDR1 SGHTS and CDR2 YDEGEE. The CDR3 bases are TGTGCCAGCAGCTTGGTCAGTCTGAGGAACACTGAAGCTTTCTTT. The encoded protein is CASSLVSLRNTEAFF.

The chain carries TRBV10-3 and TRBJ1-2; D unclear. Looked up from germline, CDR1 is ENHRY and CDR2 is SYGVKD. The CDR3 totals 17 residues. Trimming removed 3 bases at V and 8 bases at J, with 25 bases between. CDR3 sequence reads: CAISDLSTRTSIRGYTF. CDR3 coding DNA: TGTGCCATCAGTGATTTATCTACACGAACTTCGATCCGGGGCTACACCTTC.

This chain uses TRBV4-2 with TRBJ2-7, with D tentatively TRBD1 (6 bases). CDR3 size: 14 residues. V lost 1 base to trimming and J lost 3 bases, with 10 bases between them. Per germline, CDR1 LGHNA and CDR2 YNFKEQ. CDR3 in amino acids: CASSQGTADYEQYF. For the CDR3, the DNA is TGTGCCAGCAGCCAAGGGACAGCGGACTACGAGCAGTACTTC.

This chain joins TRBV7-2 and TRBJ2-7; D may match TRBD1 or TRBD2 (6 bases each). CDR1 is SGHTA and CDR2 is FQGNSA in the germline V gene. The CDR3 runs to 13 residues. V was clipped by 3 bases and J by 7 bases, with 13 bases between them. DNA of the CDR3: TGTGCCAGCAGCTTTCCGGGGGCGGGAGAGCAGTACTTC. This sequence encodes CASSFPGAGEQYF.

The chain joins TRBV5-4 to TRBJ2-5, with a weak D call TRBD2 (7 bases). The germline V gene has CDR1 SGHNT and CDR2 YYREEE (reference sequence). The CDR3 has 14 residues. Between the trimmed V and J ends, which lost 3 bases and 4 bases, there was a span of 13 bases. CDR3 protein: CASSSSAGAETQYF. The CDR3 region has the DNA TGTGCCAGCAGCTCTTCGGCGGGGGCAGAGACCCAGTACTTC.

This clone was seen a few times. The genes are TRBV2 and TRBJ1-1; D remains ambiguous. V lost 2 bases to trimming and J lost 10 bases, with 14 bases between them. From germline, CDR1 is SNHLY and CDR2 FYNNEI. CDR3 length: 13 residues. The CDR3 here is CASSELLYPRAFF. CDR3 in DNA: TGTGCCAGCAGTGAACTGTTGTACCCCCGAGCTTTCTTT.